The 19 T cell receptor beta chains given below trace back to one sample, sequenced in a study of CD8+ T cells in alopecia areata. The treatment denotes: oral pan-JAK inhibitor, 5-10 mg twice daily. Sequencing used cDNA as its template, made by extracting RNA and reverse transcribing it. The data were produced by immunoSEQ multiplex PCR, yet TCRdb's version contains in-frame clones alone and is incomplete. This repertoire shows some 240,000 clones, under 60% found once; its top ten account for about 1.4%. Specimen: CD4+ T cells sorted from blood, collected at week 4, from a patient treated with tofacitinib. Source of these receptors: a human donor with alopecia areata.

This clone came up a few times. The rearrangement links TRBV10-3 to TRBJ1-2; TRBD1 matches at 9 bases. After removal of 4 bases from V and 6 bases from J, the junction contained 6 bases not matched to a gene. The germline V gene encodes CDR1 ENHRY and CDR2 SYGVKD. The CDR3 spans 14 residues. The CDR3: CAISARQGEHGYTF. The CDR3, as DNA: TGTGCCATCAGTGCTCGACAGGGGGAGCATGGCTACACCTTC.

This clone appeared a few times. This chain connects TRBV7-8 to TRBJ1-1; no definite D call. V was clipped by 0 bases and J by 7 bases, with 3 bases between them. Germline V lookup: CDR1 SGHVS, CDR2 FQNEAQ. The CDR3 runs to 11 residues. The CDR3 is CASSLAFEAFF. The CDR3 nucleotides are TGTGCCAGCAGCTTAGCGTTTGAAGCTTTCTTT. Filled out from reference TRBV7-8 and TRBJ1-1, the complete variable domain reads GAGVSQSPRYKVAKRGQDVALRCDPISGHVSLFWYQQALGQGPEFLTYFQNEAQLDKSGLPSDRFFAERPEGSVSTLKIQRTQQEDSAVYLCASSLAFEAFFGQGTRLTVV.

The rearrangement joins TRBV9 to TRBJ2-1, with TRBD2 as a possible D gene (5 bases). Germline V gene lookup returns CDR1 SGDLS and CDR2 YYNGEE. The CDR3 is 13 residues long. Between the trimmed V and J ends, which lost 2 bases and 6 bases, there was a span of 9 bases. The CDR3 protein is CASSVGVLNEQFF. CDR3 coding DNA: TGTGCCAGCAGCGTCGGGGTTCTCAATGAGCAGTTCTTC.

In its sample, this clone was seen a few times. The V gene is TRBV30, the J gene TRBJ1-2; TRBD1 is a possible D gene (5 bases). Germline V gene data show CDR1 as GTSNPN and CDR2 as SVGIG (reference sequence). There are 13 residues in the CDR3. V was pared by 0 bases and J by 8 bases, with 13 bases between. In DNA, the CDR3 is TGTGCCTGGAGTGTACTCAGGGTAGGCGGCTACACCTTC. Translation gives CAWSVLRVGGYTF.

Comments on this clone: Other DNA sequences within the sample encode an identical CDR3. The rearrangement uses TRBV4-3 and TRBJ2-2; D unclear. The CDR3 totals 14 residues. V was pared by 0 bases and J by 4 bases, with 6 bases between. CDR1 LGHNA and CDR2 YSLEER come from the germline V gene. The CDR3 here is CASSQEKGTGELFF. The CDR3 nucleotides read TGCGCCAGCAGCCAAGAAAAGGGCACCGGGGAGCTGTTTTTT.

This clone was seen a few times. The chain recombines TRBV18 with TRBJ2-5; maybe TRBD1 (6 bases). The V gene's germline CDR1 is KGHSH and CDR2 LQKENI. With 5 bases removed from V and 1 base from J, the gap between germline ends came to 11 bases. The CDR3 spans 14 residues. This CDR3 reads CASSAGQSQETQYF. The CDR3 bases are TGTGCCAGCTCAGCTGGACAGAGCCAAGAGACCCAGTACTTC.

Only a few counts were recorded for this clone. The rearrangement joins TRBV30 to TRBJ2-7, with TRBD2 matching 12 bases. There are 13 residues in the CDR3. Germline CDR1 is GTSNPN and CDR2 is SVGIG (reference sequence). V trimming: 5 bases; J trimming: 4 bases; junction bases outside the gene matches: 3. In DNA, the CDR3 is TGTGCCTGGGAGACTAGCGGGGGATACGAGCAGTACTTC. Translation gives CAWETSGGYEQYF. The complete variable domain, with remaining parts taken from reference TRBV30 and TRBJ2-7, reads SQTIHQWPATLVQPVGSPLSLECTVEGTSNPNLYWYRQAAGRGLQLLFYSVGIGQISSEVPQNLSASRPQDRQFILSSKKLLLSDSGFYLCAWETSGGYEQYFGPGTRLTVT.

This clone showed up just a few times. The rearrangement joins TRBV5-6 to TRBJ2-5, with 7 nucleotides matching TRBD1. The trim removed 1 base at V and 2 bases at J, leaving 8 bases unmatched. CDR3 length: 16 residues. CDR1 and CDR2 from the germline V gene are SGHDT and YYEEEE. The CDR3 DNA is TGTGCCAGCAGCTTGAGATCGACAGGGCGGCAAGAGACCCAGTACTTC. Protein product: CASSLRSTGRQETQYF.

The genes are TRBV2 and TRBJ2-7; D is unresolved. Germline values: CDR1 SNHLY, CDR2 FYNNEI. The ends were cut back, 3 bases at V and 3 bases at J, with 6 bases in the middle. The CDR3 covers 12 residues. The CDR3 protein is CASSDRLYEQYF. In DNA, the CDR3 is TGTGCCAGCAGTGACCGGCTCTACGAGCAGTACTTC.

Note on this clone: In the same sample, other DNA sequences code for this CDR3. The chain combines TRBV29-1 with TRBJ1-1; 8 nucleotides line up with TRBD1. The CDR3 runs 13 residues. Looked up from germline, CDR1 is SQVTM and CDR2 is ANQGSEA. V gave up 6 bases and J gave up 4 bases; unmatched junction bases: 7. The CDR3 reads CSVGQGGGTEAFF. The CDR3 coding sequence is TGCAGCGTCGGACAGGGAGGGGGCACTGAAGCTTTCTTT.

As concerns this clone: The same CDR3 arises from other DNA sequences in this sample as well. The chain carries TRBV7-2 and TRBJ1-4; D is possibly TRBD1 (5 bases). Germline V gene data show CDR1 as SGHTA and CDR2 as FQGNSA. This CDR3 is 14 amino acids long. V shed 5 bases and J shed 3 bases, with 10 bases lying between them. CDR3 amino acids: CASSPGGANEKLFF. CDR3 DNA: TGTGCCAGCAGCCCGGGAGGGGCTAATGAAAAACTGTTTTTT.

CDR3 amino acids: CASSMGEVLYGYTF. In nucleotides, the CDR3 is TGTGCCAGTAGTATGGGGGAAGTACTCTATGGCTACACCTTC. The chain carries TRBV19 and TRBJ1-2; tentatively, D is TRBD1 (5 bases). Trimming stripped 3 bases from V and 4 bases from J, with 12 bases between. CDR3 length: 14 residues. Germline CDR1 reads LNHDA; CDR2 reads SQIVND (reference sequence).

The chain employs TRBV29-1 and TRBJ2-3, with 8 bases matching TRBD1. The CDR3 spans 13 residues. Germline V gene data show CDR1 as SQVTM and CDR2 as ANQGSEA. The V gene end was trimmed by 7 bases and the J gene end by 2 bases; junction bases not matched to a gene: 5. The CDR3 DNA follows: TGCAGCGCCCGACAGGGGCTCACAGATACGCAGTATTTT. Translating gives CSARQGLTDTQYF.

This chain connects TRBV11-2 to TRBJ1-2, with D tentatively TRBD1 (5 bases). Germline CDR1 SGHAT, CDR2 FQNNGV. The CDR3 is made up of 15 amino acids. With 0 bases removed from V and 4 bases from J, the gap between germline ends came to 12 bases. The DNA of the CDR3 is TGTGCCAGCAGCTTAGACATCGGACAAGTCTATGGCTACACCTTC. Its protein product is CASSLDIGQVYGYTF. Together with reference TRBV11-2 and TRBJ1-2, the CDR3 gives the full variable domain: EAGVAQSPRYKIIEKRQSVAFWCNPISGHATLYWYQQILGQGPKLLIQFQNNGVVDDSQLPKDRFSAERLKGVDSTLKIQPAKLEDSAVYLCASSLDIGQVYGYTFGSGTRLTVV.

The genes are TRBV5-6 and TRBJ2-7, with 11 nucleotides matching TRBD2. The CDR3 covers 15 residues. Germline CDR1 and CDR2: SGHDT and YYEEEE. V shed 1 base and J 4 bases; nucleotides not matched to a gene: 4. CDR3 bases: TGTGCCAGCAGCTTGTTCACTAGCGGGGGTTACGAGCAGTACTTC. This codes for CASSLFTSGGYEQYF. Complete variable domain (other parts from reference TRBV5-6 and TRBJ2-7): DAGVTQSPTHLIKTRGQQVTLRCSPKSGHDTVSWYQQALGQGPQFIFQYYEEEERQRGNFPDRFSGHQFPNYSSELNVNALLLGDSALYLCASSLFTSGGYEQYFGPGTRLTVT.

V gene TRBV5-1 combines with J gene TRBJ2-6, with TRBD1 matching 9 bases. The CDR3 runs 18 residues. The trim removed 3 bases at V and 1 base at J, leaving 8 bases unmatched. Germline-derived CDR1 and CDR2 are SGHRS and YFSETQ. The CDR3 DNA follows: TGCGCCAGCAGCTCCTCGACAGGGGGAGCGTCTGGGGCCAACGTCCTGACTTTC. Protein: CASSSSTGGASGANVLTF.

A word on this clone: Other DNA sequences of this sample code for an identical CDR3. The chain links TRBV29-1 to TRBJ1-2; D is undetermined. Trimming removed 3 bases from V and 0 bases from J, with 5 bases in between. CDR1 SQVTM and CDR2 ANQGSEA come from the germline V gene. This CDR3 contains 12 residues. CDR3: CSVETANYGYTF. CDR3 bases: TGCAGCGTTGAGACGGCTAACTATGGCTACACCTTC.

This clone turned up a few times. The V and J genes are TRBV5-1 and TRBJ1-2, with 7 nucleotides matching TRBD1. Germline loops: CDR1 SGHRS, CDR2 YFSETQ. Unmatched junction bases numbered 11, after V lost 4 bases and J lost 8 bases. CDR3 length equals 14 residues. Written as DNA, the CDR3 is TGCGCCAGCAGCCCGGTACAGGGGATGCGAGGCTACACCTTC. Its protein product is CASSPVQGMRGYTF.

This chain joins TRBV27 and TRBJ1-6, with D unresolved. V lost 1 base and J 5 bases, leaving 9 bases between the germline ends. This CDR3 has 15 residues. Germline V gives CDR1 MNHEY, CDR2 SMNVEV (reference sequence). The CDR3 DNA follows: TGTGCCAGCAGTTTATTGCTAGGGAATAATTCACCCCTCCACTTT. Its protein product is CASSLLLGNNSPLHF.